A single sample gave rise to the 27 T cell receptor beta chains below, sequenced in a study of PD-1 blockade in classical Hodgkin lymphoma. Autologous stem cell transplantation was followed by relapse in every patient, and brentuximab vedotin exposure varied. TCRdb's table, derived via immunoSEQ multiplex PCR, lists solely in-frame clones and lacks some. Among 95,000 to 120,000 clones, 89% were seen once, and the ten largest hold around 20%. The sample was peripheral blood mononuclear cells (PBMCs), taken before the second cycle of nivolumab. These TCRs come from a human donor with classical Hodgkin lymphoma.

The rearrangement joins TRBV21-1 to TRBJ2-7; the tabulated D call, TRBD2, remains unverified against the DNA. TRBV21-1 corresponds to a pseudogene. The CDR3 covers 14 residues. The CDR3 here is CASSRASGKYEQYF. DNA of the CDR3: TGTGCCAGCAGCAGAGCTAGCGGCAAGTACGAGCAGTACTTC.

This clone showed up just once. This chain links TRBV6-5 with TRBJ2-7; 7 bases line up with TRBD2. This CDR3 is 13 amino acids long. The V gene end was trimmed by 5 bases and the J gene end by 5 bases; junction bases not matched to a gene: 6. Germline CDR1 reads MNHEY; CDR2 reads SVGAGI. CDR3 sequence reads: CASSGGAGDEQYF. DNA for the CDR3: TGTGCCAGCAGTGGGGGTGCGGGAGACGAGCAGTACTTC.

The chain employs TRBV15 and TRBJ2-7; 12 positions match TRBD2. The germline V gene has CDR1 LNHNV and CDR2 YYDKDF (reference sequence). J was trimmed by 6 bases and V by 3 bases; bases with no gene match: 3. The CDR3 has 14 residues. CDR3: CATSRGLAGSEQYF. CDR3 nucleotide sequence: TGTGCCACCAGCAGGGGACTAGCGGGCTCCGAGCAGTACTTC. Drawing the rest from reference TRBV15 and TRBJ2-7, the complete variable domain is DAMVIQNPRYQVTQFGKPVTLSCSQTLNHNVMYWYQQKSSQAPKLLFHYYDKDFNNEADTPDNFQSRRPNTSFCFLDIRSPGLGDTAMYLCATSRGLAGSEQYFGPGTRLTVT.

In its sample, this clone was seen once. CDR3 sequence (DNA): TGCGCCAGCAGCTTGGGGATTGGGGGGAGCTCCTACAATGAGCAGTTCTTC. Translating gives CASSLGIGGSSYNEQFF. The J gene is TRBJ2-1, the V gene TRBV5-1; D perhaps matches TRBD2 (6 bases). With 0 bases removed from V and 0 bases from J, the gap between germline ends came to 13 bases. This CDR3 spans 17 amino acids. Germline loops: CDR1 SGHRS, CDR2 YFSETQ.

This chain joins TRBV18 and TRBJ2-7; 13 positions agree with TRBD2. Germline V lookup: CDR1 KGHSH, CDR2 LQKENI. J was trimmed by 1 base and V by 3 bases; bases with no gene match: 6. The CDR3 sequence is 17 residues long. CDR3 bases: TGTGCCAGCTCACCCGGGGGACTAGCGGGACTATCCTACGAGCAGTACTTC. Its protein product is CASSPGGLAGLSYEQYF.

The sample holds one count of this clone. The chain combines TRBV19 with TRBJ2-7; 7 bases are a match to TRBD1. V shed 5 bases and J 3 bases; nucleotides not matched to a gene: 4. Germline assignment: CDR1 LNHDA and CDR2 SQIVND (reference sequence). The CDR3 runs 13 residues. The CDR3 DNA follows: TGTGCCAGTAGTCTACAGGGGTACTACGAGCAGTACTTC. Residues: CASSLQGYYEQYF.

This chain uses TRBV6-4 with TRBJ1-1, with D hard to call. The length of the CDR3 is 14 residues. Germline CDR1 MRHNA, CDR2 SNTAGT. Trimming pared 5 bases from V and 10 bases from J, leaving 20 bases between. Here the CDR3 reads CASSLTGPLFGAFF. Here the CDR3 DNA reads TGTGCCAGCAGTTTAACCGGGCCGCTTTTTGGAGCTTTCTTT.

This clone appeared once. The J gene is TRBJ2-3, the V gene TRBV4-1; D perhaps matches TRBD2 (5 bases). CDR1 MGHRA and CDR2 YSYEKL come from the germline V gene. V was shortened by 5 bases and J by 4 bases, with 13 bases between the two germline ends. The CDR3 runs 14 residues. The CDR3 DNA sequence: TGCGCCAGCAGCATCCCGGGGAGAGCAGATACGCAGTATTTT. This translates into CASSIPGRADTQYF.

The gene calls are TRBV29-1 and TRBJ1-2; possibly TRBD1 for D (6 bases). The CDR3 contains 12 residues. The V and J ends lost 6 bases and 1 base respectively, with 9 bases between them. Germline V lookup: CDR1 SQVTM, CDR2 ANQGSEA. Here the CDR3 reads CSVGQNNYGYTF. Here the CDR3 DNA reads TGCAGCGTCGGACAGAATAACTATGGCTACACCTTC.

This rearrangement joins TRBV6-5 to TRBJ1-2, with D perhaps matching TRBD1 (6 bases). Germline CDR1 and CDR2: MNHEY and SVGAGI. Trimming pared 7 bases from V and 4 bases from J, leaving 16 bases between. CDR3 size: 14 residues. Written as DNA, the CDR3 is TGTGCCAGCACCGGAGGGGGGACACCCTATGGCTACACCTTC. Amino acid sequence: CASTGGGTPYGYTF.

Here the CDR3 reads CASSFESARAKNIQYF. In DNA, the CDR3 is TGTGCCAGCAGCTTTGAAAGCGCCAGAGCCAAAAACATTCAGTACTTC. V is TRBV5-4 and J is TRBJ2-4; D not resolved. CDR3 size: 16 residues. Trimming took off 2 bases at V and 0 bases at J, with 12 bases between the two ends. Germline V gene data show CDR1 as SGHNT and CDR2 as YYREEE (reference sequence).

This clone was seen more than once but under ten times. This chain joins TRBV5-1 and TRBJ2-5; tentatively, D is TRBD1 (6 bases). Deletions cut 0 bases from V and 0 bases from J, with 9 bases between. Germline V gene sequence: CDR1 SGHRS, CDR2 YFSETQ. The CDR3 extends over 15 amino acids. CDR3: CASSLVDRYQETQYF. The CDR3 bases are TGCGCCAGCAGCTTGGTCGACAGGTACCAAGAGACCCAGTACTTC.

This rearrangement joins TRBV6-1 to TRBJ1-2; D may be TRBD1 (6 bases). The germline V gene encodes CDR1 MNHNS and CDR2 SASEGT. This CDR3 is built from 15 residues. V was trimmed by 0 bases and J by 7 bases, leaving 15 bases between them. The chain's CDR3 is CASSEAWGQGRGYTF. The CDR3 DNA reads TGTGCCAGCAGTGAAGCTTGGGGGCAGGGACGTGGCTACACCTTC.

V usage is TRBV29-1 and J usage is TRBJ2-1; D may be TRBD2 (5 bases). There are 11 residues in the CDR3. V lost 6 bases and J 4 bases, leaving 7 bases between the germline ends. CDR1 SQVTM and CDR2 ANQGSEA come from the germline V gene. For the CDR3, the DNA is TGCAGCGTCGGGAAGTACAATGAGCAGTTCTTC. It codes for CSVGKYNEQFF.

The V call is TRBV5-4, the J call TRBJ2-7; 15 bases are a match to TRBD2. V trimming: 0 bases; J trimming: 2 bases; junction bases outside the gene matches: 12. From germline, CDR1 is SGHNT and CDR2 YYREEE (reference sequence). The CDR3 contains 20 residues. Here the CDR3 reads CASSLVRPQGLAGGAYEQYF. CDR3 DNA: TGTGCCAGCAGCTTGGTGCGTCCTCAGGGACTAGCGGGAGGAGCCTACGAGCAGTACTTC.

This rearrangement joins TRBV6-5 to TRBJ2-7; no firm D call. Germline lookup yields CDR1 MNHEY and CDR2 SVGAGI. V was trimmed by 2 bases and J by 4 bases, leaving 9 bases between them. This CDR3 spans 13 amino acids. The CDR3 region has the DNA TGTGCCAGCAGTTACAGGGTGGGATACGAGCAGTACTTC. Protein product: CASSYRVGYEQYF.

The chain couples TRBV30 to TRBJ2-2, with D perhaps assigned TRBD1 or TRBD2 (5 bases each). Germline-derived CDR1 and CDR2 are GTSNPN and SVGIG (reference sequence). CDR3 length: 14 amino acids. V lost 1 base, J lost 5 bases, and 11 bases lay in between. CDR3 loop: CAWSAWDGTGELFF. The CDR3 nucleotides read TGTGCCTGGAGTGCTTGGGACGGGACCGGGGAGCTGTTTTTT.

The chain links TRBV7-2 to TRBJ1-3; D is uncertain. The CDR3 extends over 17 amino acids. Trimming pared 5 bases from V and 0 bases from J, leaving 17 bases between. Germline CDR1 is SGHTA and CDR2 is FQGNSA. The CDR3: CASSTREDMISGNTIYF. For the CDR3, the DNA is TGTGCCAGCAGCACCCGGGAAGACATGATCTCTGGAAACACCATATATTTT.

In this sample, this clone turned up once. V gene TRBV15 combines with J gene TRBJ1-1; D unresolved. V was cut by 3 bases and J by 4 bases, with 12 bases left in between. Germline V gene lookup returns CDR1 LNHNV and CDR2 YYDKDF (reference sequence). The CDR3 extends over 14 amino acids. The CDR3 spells CATSRPQWGTEAFF. As DNA, the CDR3 is TGTGCCACCAGCAGGCCCCAGTGGGGCACTGAAGCTTTCTTT.

This chain joins TRBV2 and TRBJ2-5; a possible D gene is TRBD1 (6 bases). V was shortened by 7 bases and J by 9 bases, with 18 bases between the two germline ends. The CDR3 extends over 13 amino acids. Germline assignment: CDR1 SNHLY and CDR2 FYNNEI. In DNA, the CDR3 is TGTGCCAGCATGACGCAGGGGATTAGCTCCCAGTACTTC. Translating it yields CASMTQGISSQYF.

The chain recombines TRBV7-2 with TRBJ2-3; D remains ambiguous. The CDR3 sequence is 13 residues long. Germline loops: CDR1 SGHTA, CDR2 FQGNSA. Trimming shortened V by 4 bases and J by 3 bases, and 8 bases separated the two germline ends. The CDR3 sequence is CASSSTTTDTQYF. In DNA, the CDR3 is TGTGCCAGCAGCTCCACGACTACAGATACGCAGTATTTT. Full variable domain (rest looked up from reference TRBV7-2 and TRBJ2-3): GAGVSQSPSNKVTEKGKDVELRCDPISGHTALYWYRQSLGQGLEFLIYFQGNSAPDKSGLPSDRFSAERTGGSVSTLTIQRTQQEDSAVYLCASSSTTTDTQYFGPGTRLTVL.

This clone occurred once. V gene TRBV2 combines with J gene TRBJ2-3; the D is unclear. The CDR3 has 14 amino acids. CDR1 SNHLY and CDR2 FYNNEI come from the germline V gene. V was trimmed by 7 bases and J by 2 bases, leaving 13 bases between them. This chain's CDR3 is CASIDALFTDTQYF. In nucleotides, the CDR3 is TGTGCCAGCATCGACGCCTTATTCACAGATACGCAGTATTTT.

DNA of the CDR3: TGCGCCAGCAGAGGGACTAGCGGGAGGGTGAGTTACAATGAGCAGTTCTTC. Its protein is CASRGTSGRVSYNEQFF. This chain uses TRBV5-1 with TRBJ2-1; 16 bases are a match to TRBD2. With V trimmed by 5 bases and J by 4 bases, 6 bases remained unmatched. Looked up from germline, CDR1 is SGHRS and CDR2 is YFSETQ. The CDR3 is made up of 17 amino acids.

The genes are TRBV27 and TRBJ1-2; 8 nucleotides match TRBD1. V shed 6 bases, J shed 7 bases, and the junction held 7 bases outside the gene matches. Germline lookup yields CDR1 MNHEY and CDR2 SMNVEV (reference sequence). The CDR3 runs 13 residues. The CDR3 region has the DNA TGTGCCAGCAGGATGACAGGGGATGGTGGCTACACCTTC. Its protein product is CASRMTGDGGYTF.

V gene TRBV7-9 combines with J gene TRBJ2-3, with D perhaps matching TRBD1 (5 bases). Germline V gene data show CDR1 as SEHNR and CDR2 as FQNEAQ (reference sequence). The CDR3 sequence is 14 residues long. V lost 7 bases to trimming and J lost 1 base, with 12 bases between them. The CDR3 reads CASTGISGTDTQYF. In DNA, the CDR3 is TGTGCCAGCACAGGGATCAGCGGCACAGATACGCAGTATTTT.

This chain links TRBV18 with TRBJ2-2, with D hard to call. The length of the CDR3 is 15 residues. The germline V gene encodes CDR1 KGHSH and CDR2 LQKENI. V was trimmed by 5 bases and J by 4 bases, leaving 14 bases between them. The CDR3 DNA reads TGTGCCAGCTCATCAACCGCTCTAGGCACCGGGGAGCTGTTTTTT. Translating it yields CASSSTALGTGELFF.

This clone appeared a single time. V is TRBV11-2 and J is TRBJ2-7, with D maybe TRBD1 (5 bases). Trimming removed 1 base from V and 3 bases from J, with 10 bases in between. Germline CDR1 SGHAT, CDR2 FQNNGV. The CDR3 runs 14 residues. CDR3 loop: CASSLVQGGYEQYF. CDR3 DNA: TGTGCCAGCAGCTTAGTTCAGGGCGGCTACGAGCAGTACTTC.